These T cell receptor beta chains were read from a single sample in a study of neoadjuvant anti-PD-1 for oral cavity cancer. Profiling relied on immunoSEQ multiplex PCR, and the TCRdb table lists in-frame clones only, not all of them. The sample has 12,000 or so clones, roughly 60% seen once; the top ten hold almost 7%. The material sequenced was tumor tissue, taken before nivolumab (anti-PD-1) treatment. These receptors were taken from a person aged 40 to 85 with oral cavity squamous cell carcinoma. The donor label of this sample is uncertain. Each CDR3 is given with its conserved first and last residue. A D gene is named only where the DNA matches it firmly. Clone size is not always given. Where it is, it says once, few, many or a class for expanded clones.

d_call	j_call	cdr3_length	clone_size	v_call	cdr3_nt	cdr3_aa
TRBD1	TRBJ1-5	16	.	TRBV27	TGTGCCAGCAGTTTACAGGACAGGGTTTACGGGTGGCCCCAGCATTTT	CASSLQDRVYGWPQHF
.	TRBJ1-2	14	.	TRBV5-6	TGTGCCAGCAGCTTGGTTGGGGGGCCGGGCGGCTACACCTTC	CASSLVGGPGGYTF
TRBD1	TRBJ1-1	14	.	TRBV18	TGTGCCAGCTCACTGACAGGGCCCAACACTGAAGCTTTCTTT	CASSLTGPNTEAFF
.	TRBJ1-1	14	once	TRBV19	TGTGCCAGTAGTATAAGAGGGCCGAACACTGAAGCTTTCTTT	CASSIRGPNTEAFF
.	TRBJ2-7	15	.	TRBV5-1	TGCGCCAGCAGTTTTGAGGCCCAGGCGGCCTACGAGCAGTACTTC	CASSFEAQAAYEQYF
.	TRBJ2-7	13	few	TRBV5-5	TGTGCCAGCAGCCCGGCGGCGGGTTACGAGCAGTACTTC	CASSPAAGYEQYF
.	TRBJ1-2	15	.	TRBV2	TGTGCCAGCAGTGAATTTCTGGGGTCTAACTATGGCCACACCTTC	CASSEFLGSNYGHTF
.	TRBJ2-3	15	.	TRBV5-1	TGCGCCAGCAGCTTGGTGGGGTTGATCACAGATACGCAGTATTTT	CASSLVGLITDTQYF
.	TRBJ2-5	12	.	TRBV5-1	TGCGCCAGCAGCTTTCAGGGGGAGACCCAGTACTTC	CASSFQGETQYF
.	TRBJ1-1	17	.	TRBV9	TGTGCCAGCAGCGGCTGGGGGGGATGGGGGATGGCCACTGAAGCTTTCTTT	CASSGWGGWGMATEAFF
.	TRBJ1-1	14	.	TRBV5-1	TGCGCCAGCAGCCTCGGGGGGCAGGTCTTTGAAGCTTTCTTT	CASSLGGQVFEAFF
TRBD1	TRBJ1-5	15	.	TRBV27	TGTGCCAGCAGACCCACAGGGGTTAGCAATCAGCCCCAGCATTTT	CASRPTGVSNQPQHF
TRBD2	TRBJ2-1	14	.	TRBV29-1	TGCAGCGTTGCGCTTAGCGGGGGGGCAGGTGAGCAGTTCTTC	CSVALSGGAGEQFF
.	TRBJ2-3	15	few	TRBV7-3	TGTGCCAGCAGCTTTAATGGTTACCGTACAGATACGCAGTATTTT	CASSFNGYRTDTQYF
.	TRBJ1-1	16	.	TRBV5-1	TGCGCCACCCAAGAGGGTACAGGACTCTCGAACACTGAAGCTTTCTTT	CATQEGTGLSNTEAFF
.	TRBJ2-1	13	.	TRBV29-1	TGCAGCGTTGGTAGTTACGCCGGCAATGAGCAGTTCTTC	CSVGSYAGNEQFF
TRBD2	TRBJ2-1	13	.	TRBV10-1	TGCGCCAGCGGGACTAGCGGGGGGGCTGAGCAGTTCTTC	CASGTSGGAEQFF
.	TRBJ1-3	14	few	TRBV27	TGTGCCAGCAGCCGGTCAGGTTCCGGAAACACCATATATTTT	CASSRSGSGNTIYF
.	TRBJ1-5	16	.	TRBV27	TGTGCCAGCAGTTTATCGAGAGCGTCTAGCAATCAGCCCCAGCATTTT	CASSLSRASSNQPQHF
TRBD2	TRBJ2-5	16	few	TRBV7-9	TGTGCCAGCACCCCTCGGAGCGGGGGGCCCAAAGAGACCCAGTACTTC	CASTPRSGGPKETQYF
TRBD2	TRBJ2-2	20	few	TRBV4-1	TGCGCCAGCAGCCAAGATCAGGGGACTAGCGGGAGAGTAAATACCGGGGAGCTGTTTTTT	CASSQDQGTSGRVNTGELFF
.	TRBJ2-7	12	.	TRBV29-1	TGCAGCGTTTCAAGTGAGTGGGGCGAGCAGTACTTC	CSVSSEWGEQYF
TRBD2	TRBJ2-1	15	.	TRBV7-8	TGTGCCAGCAGCAATCTAGCGGGGCTCTACAATGAGCAGTTCTTC	CASSNLAGLYNEQFF
TRBD2	TRBJ2-6	16	.	TRBV27	TGTGCCAGCAGTTTATGGAGCGGGACGGGGGCCAACGTCCTGACTTTC	CASSLWSGTGANVLTF
.	TRBJ1-2	14	.	TRBV15	TGTGCCACCAGCAGTCAGCGGGGGGCGCATGGCTACACCTTC	CATSSQRGAHGYTF
TRBD1	TRBJ1-1	16	.	TRBV18	TGTGCCAGCTCACCACTGGACAGGGGCCCGAACACTGAAGCTTTCTTT	CASSPLDRGPNTEAFF
.	TRBJ2-7	14	.	TRBV11-1	TGTGCCAGCAGCTTGGGGGGGCTTTCCTACGAGCAGTACTTC	CASSLGGLSYEQYF
TRBD2	TRBJ2-5	15	.	TRBV7-3	TGTGCCAGCAGCTCGGGACTAGCGGGAGGAGAGACCCAGTACTTC	CASSSGLAGGETQYF
.	TRBJ1-4	16	.	TRBV10-2	TGCGCCAGCAGGACCGGGACAACGACAACTAATGAAAAACTGTTTTTT	CASRTGTTTTNEKLFF
TRBD2	TRBJ2-2	14	.	TRBV10-2	TGCGCCACCCTCAGCGGGGGAAACACCGGGGAGCTGTTTTTT	CATLSGGNTGELFF
TRBD2	TRBJ2-3	18	.	TRBV7-2	TGTGCCAGCAGCCTTCGTTGGACTAGCGGGGGGCACACAGATACGCAGTATTTT	CASSLRWTSGGHTDTQYF
.	TRBJ1-2	13	.	TRBV25-1	TGTGCCAGCAGTGTTACGGGGACCTATGGCTACACCTTC	CASSVTGTYGYTF
TRBD1	TRBJ1-6	14	few	TRBV28	TGTGCCACCTCTATAGGACAGGGGCTAAGACCCCTCCACTTT	CATSIGQGLRPLHF
.	TRBJ2-7	14	.	TRBV28	TGTGCCAGCAGTTCCGGCCTCGAAGACTCCGAGCAGTACTTC	CASSSGLEDSEQYF
.	TRBJ1-6	16	.	TRBV27	TGTGCCAGCAGTTTATGGACGGCAGGTTATAATTCACCCCTCCACTTT	CASSLWTAGYNSPLHF
.	TRBJ2-2	13	few	TRBV29-1	TGCAGCGTTGGCCCAGGACAGCACGGGGAGCTGTTTTTT	CSVGPGQHGELFF
.	TRBJ2-2	13	once	TRBV27	TGTGAGCCGACGGACAGCGAACACCGGGGAGCTGTTTTT	CEPTDSEHRGAVF
TRBD2	TRBJ2-7	14	few	TRBV5-4	TGTGCCAGCAGCTTAGCGGGACTGGGTGTCGAGCAGTACTTC	CASSLAGLGVEQYF
.	TRBJ1-1	14	.	TRBV7-9	TGTGCCAGCAGCTTCACGGGGGAGAACACTGAAGCTTTCTTT	CASSFTGENTEAFF
.	TRBJ1-3	13	.	TRBV6-1	TGTGCCAGCAGTGAAGTCTACAGGGAAACCATATATTTT	CASSEVYRETIYF
.	TRBJ1-2	15	.	TRBV18	TGTGCCAGCTCACCAACGGGGTCCCCTAACTATGGCTACACCTTC	CASSPTGSPNYGYTF
.	TRBJ2-3	10	few	TRBV27	TGTGCCACCCAAAACCCTCCTCAATCTTTT	CATQNPPQSF
.	TRBJ2-7	12	once	TRBV11-2	TGTGCCAGCAGCACCCAGGAATACGAGCAGTACTTC	CASSTQEYEQYF
.	TRBJ2-2	14	.	TRBV6-6	TGTGCCAGCAGGATTTTTCAGGGGACCGGGGAGCTGTTTTTT	CASRIFQGTGELFF
TRBD2	TRBJ2-3	17	.	TRBV6-1	TGTGCCAGCAGTGAACGATGGACTAGCGGGAGCGCAGATACGCAGTATTTT	CASSERWTSGSADTQYF
.	TRBJ1-1	15	few	TRBV30	TGTGCCTGGAGTGCCCGCGGGCTGGGGAACACTGAAGCTTTCTTT	CAWSARGLGNTEAFF
.	TRBJ1-1	16	.	TRBV19	TGTGCCAGTAGTAAGTCACCCCGGGGATGGGGCACTGAAGCTTTCTTT	CASSKSPRGWGTEAFF
.	TRBJ2-3	13	.	TRBV5-6	TGTGCCAGCAGCTTGGGTAGGGGAGATACGCAGTATTTT	CASSLGRGDTQYF
TRBD2	TRBJ2-1	15	.	TRBV30	TGTGCCTGGAGTGAAGGGACTAGCGCCTACAATGAGCAGTTCTTC	CAWSEGTSAYNEQFF